This T cell receptor beta chain was retrieved from a study of T cell responses to AZD1222 COVID-19 vaccine. Study-wide points: Samples come after the peak T cell response, not at day 14. Reports indicate that nearly half of spike-specific TCRs are directed at unmutated variant regions. Spike-specific TCRs gained breadth and depth after people received two AZD1222 doses.

Measured with immunoSEQ multiplex PCR; TCRdb has only the in-frame clones, and not every one. The data hold about 200,000 clones, with approximately 92% observed a single time. From germline, CDR1 is LNHDA and CDR2 SQIVND (reference sequence). The V end was cut by 3 bases, the J end by 1 base, with 4 bases between. The CDR3 runs to 13 residues. A word on this clone: Its specificity is not known.

This chain joins TRBV19 and TRBJ1-5, with D uncertain. The input for sequencing was peripheral blood, taken 28 days after the second dose of the MenACWY control vaccine. The sequence was obtained from an adult who received the MenACWY meningococcal vaccine as a control. DNA for the CDR3: TGTGCCAGTAGTATTCAGAGCAATCAGCCCCAGCATTTT. As protein: CASSIQSNQPQHF.